The clone carrying this T cell receptor (beta chain) was observed at least ten times. The time point was: patch test 2, 6 weeks after DPC sensitization. This sample's treatment: therapeutic diphenylcyclopropenone sensitization with weekly scalp DPC. The data stem from a study of human T cells and chemical hapten exposure. The CDR3 consists of 13 residues. Germline CDR1 and CDR2: KGHDR and SFDVKD. Trimming removed 1 base from V and 2 bases from J, with 2 bases in between. TCRdb re-called the RACE reads with MiXCR, one entry per CDR3 protein. The sample consists of approximately 350,000 distinct CDR3 sequences, more than 5% of them appearing once.

The TCR sequence derives from a woman between 18 and 29 years old with alopecia areata. Some clones in this sample may be carry-over from other donors' samples. The sample here was whole blood, taken in connection with sensitization to the hapten diphenylcyclopropenone (DPC). The chain recombines TRBV24-1 with TRBJ1-5, with D hard to call. The CDR3 coding sequence is TGTGCCACCAGTGATTTCGGCAATCAGCCCCAGCATTTT. It specifies CATSDFGNQPQHF.